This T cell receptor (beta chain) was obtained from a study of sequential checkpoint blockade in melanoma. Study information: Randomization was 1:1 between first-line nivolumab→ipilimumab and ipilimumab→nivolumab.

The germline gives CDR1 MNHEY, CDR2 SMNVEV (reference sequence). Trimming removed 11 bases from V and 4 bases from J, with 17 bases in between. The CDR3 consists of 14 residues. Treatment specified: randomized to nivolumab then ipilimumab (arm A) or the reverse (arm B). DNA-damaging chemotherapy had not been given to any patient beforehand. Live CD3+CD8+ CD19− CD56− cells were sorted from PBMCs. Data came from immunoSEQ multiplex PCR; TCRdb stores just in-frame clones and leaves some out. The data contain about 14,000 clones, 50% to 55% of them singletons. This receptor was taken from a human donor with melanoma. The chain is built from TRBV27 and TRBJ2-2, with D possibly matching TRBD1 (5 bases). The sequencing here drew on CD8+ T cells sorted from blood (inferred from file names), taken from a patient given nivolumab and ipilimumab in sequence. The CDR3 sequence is CAARSGASTGELFF. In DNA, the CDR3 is TGTGCCGCTCGGAGTGGGGCGAGCACCGGGGAGCTGTTTTTT.